This T cell receptor beta chain is drawn from a study of CD8 T cells in Susac syndrome. Overall study context: There were Susac syndrome patients who were therapy-naive at blood draw, others on corticosteroids, and others on intravenous immunoglobulin alone. Study-wide findings and caveats: TEMRA cells and active patients showed peak Susac CD8+ clonal expansion.

The RNA input was roughly 0.5 to 1 ug, and it was reverse transcribed with random hexamers. MiXCR, applied by TCRdb to the immunoSEQ multiplex PCR reads, yields one record per CDR3 protein. The sample has about 84,000 distinct CDR3 sequences, 95% to 96% seen once. This clonotype was seen a single time. Its antigen is not known. There are 16 residues in the CDR3. V lost 6 bases, J lost 4 bases, and 11 bases stayed unmatched. The germline V gene encodes CDR1 ENHRY and CDR2 SYGVKD. Sample: CD8+ T cells from PBMCs. This TCR derives from a human donor with Susac syndrome. The chain is built from TRBV10-3 and TRBJ2-7; TRBD2 agrees at 11 bases. As DNA, the CDR3 is TGTGCCATCAGCCGATCTCCCGGGACTAGCGGTTACGAGCAGTACTTC. Protein: CAISRSPGTSGYEQYF.